Sample share makes the clone carrying this TCR beta chain large. Its antigen is still unknown. The investigators made TCR beta cDNA from roughly 0.55 ug total RNA, using a constant-region primer. Generation of the TCR beta libraries relied on three nested multiplex PCR rounds using slightly modified ARM-PCR. Each of the first two PCR rounds ran approximately 9 cycles with TRBV1-TRBV30 forward and C-beta reverse primers. TCRdb recomputed calls from the multiplex PCR reads with MiXCR, one row per CDR3 protein. The profile shows 100,000 or so distinct CDR3 sequences, approximately 71% of them singletons. This specimen belongs to a study of tumor-infiltrating lymphocytes in primary liver carcinoma. Overall study context: Recorded tumor stage was T1-T3 N0M0, with diameters of about 4.2 to 10 cm. Notes on the study in general: Lesser overlap characterized tumor-adjacent and tumor-blood pairs relative to tumor region pairs.

V was pared by 3 bases and J by 5 bases, with 10 bases between. Germline values: CDR1 SGHAT, CDR2 FQNNGV. This CDR3 contains 13 residues. Co-extracted RNA and DNA came from 20-30 mg of unsorted bulk tissue. Surgery removed the patients' primary liver carcinoma. The sequencing input was liver tumor tissue from sampling region 5. Subset reported: tumor region T5, tumor centre. V gene TRBV11-2 combines with J gene TRBJ1-1; D is undetermined. The sequence derives from a woman aged 55 to 70 with primary liver carcinoma and hepatitis B virus infection. The CDR3 is CASSFHGGTEAFF. CDR3 nucleotides: TGTGCCAGCAGCTTTCATGGTGGGACTGAAGCTTTCTTT.